This is a list of T cell receptor beta chains from one sample in a study of blood T cell repertoires in COVID-19. Sequencing used immunoSEQ multiplex PCR; TCRdb keeps in-frame clones, though not all of them. Here the sample spans approximately 450,000 clones, roughly 90% being singletons. Source material: peripheral blood. All receptors come from a woman aged 25 to 39 with acute or convalescent COVID-19. CDR3s include the opening cysteine and the closing phenylalanine or tryptophan. A D gene is named only where the DNA matches it firmly. Size is omitted from some rows. Given values are once, few, many or a class for expanded clones.

size	D	V	length	J	DNA	CDR3
-	TRBD2	TRBV4-2	17	TRBJ2-7	TGTGCCAGCAGCCAAGTTTGGCTAGCGGGGGGGTTGAACGAGCAGTACTTC	CASSQVWLAGGLNEQYF
-	-	TRBV5-6	15	TRBJ1-3	TGTGCCAGCAGCTTGGGACGGGTCTCTGGAAACACCATATATTTT	CASSLGRVSGNTIYF
-	TRBD1	TRBV5-4	13	TRBJ1-2	TGTGCCAGTGCCCGACAGGGCAACTATGGCTACACCTTC	CASARQGNYGYTF
-	-	TRBV28	14	TRBJ2-3	TGTGCCAGCAGTCGGGCCAGGCGGGATGAGACGCAGTATTTT	CASSRARRDETQYF
once	-	TRBV6-1	14	TRBJ1-2	TGTGCCAGCAGTGAAGCGACGGGATTCGGTGGCTACACCTTC	CASSEATGFGGYTF
once	TRBD1	TRBV18	16	TRBJ1-4	TGTGCCAGCTCCCCACGACAGGGATCAACTAATGAAAAACTGTTTTTT	CASSPRQGSTNEKLFF
-	TRBD1	TRBV10-3	14	TRBJ2-7	TGTGCCACCGCCGGGACAGGGGCTTTCGGCGAGCAGTACTTC	CATAGTGAFGEQYF
-	TRBD2	TRBV6-2/TRBV6-3	16	TRBJ2-5	TGTGCCAGCAGCTCGCTAGCGGGGGGGCTTCGGGAGACCCAGTACTTC	CASSSLAGGLRETQYF
-	-	TRBV4-1	18	TRBJ2-6	TGCGCCAGCAGCCTTAGGGGGTCTCCAAACTCTGGGGCCAACGTCCTGACTTTC	CASSLRGSPNSGANVLTF
-	-	TRBV4-1	15	TRBJ2-5	TGCGCCAGCAGCCAAGGAGAAACAGGACAAGAGACCCAGTACTTC	CASSQGETGQETQYF
-	-	TRBV19	14	TRBJ2-7	TGTGCCAGTAGTATAGGTGGAGGGCAGTACGAGCAGTACTTC	CASSIGGGQYEQYF
-	-	TRBV19	15	TRBJ1-5	TGTGCCAGTAGTATGATGGACATTAGCAATCAGCCCCAGCATTTT	CASSMMDISNQPQHF
few	-	TRBV28	14	TRBJ1-1	TGTGCCAGCAGTTTAACCCCGCGGAGGGCTGAAGCTTTCTTT	CASSLTPRRAEAFF
-	-	TRBV5-1	13	TRBJ2-5	TGCGCCAGCAGCTTGGGTGGGGCAGAGACCCAGTACTTC	CASSLGGAETQYF
few	-	TRBV6-5	11	TRBJ2-5	TGTGCCAGCAATCGGGAAGAGACCCAGTACTTC	CASNREETQYF
-	-	TRBV2	15	TRBJ2-3	TGTGCCAGCAGTGAAACCAAGGGGTCTTCAGATACGCAGTATTTT	CASSETKGSSDTQYF
-	TRBD1	TRBV5-1	16	TRBJ2-2	TGCGCCAGCAGCTTCTTAGGGGGCGGAAGTCCCGGGGAGCTGTTTTTT	CASSFLGGGSPGELFF
-	-	TRBV10-3	15	TRBJ1-1	TGTGCCATCAGTGGTAAGGGGATAATGGGCACTGAAGCTTTCTTT	CAISGKGIMGTEAFF
-	TRBD1	TRBV30	14	TRBJ1-4	TGTGCCTGGAGTGTTGGACAGGGGAATGAAAAACTGTTTTTT	CAWSVGQGNEKLFF
-	TRBD1	TRBV3-1/TRBV3-2	18	TRBJ1-2	TGTGCCAGCAGCCAAGTTGCTGGTACTGGGGACAGTAACTATGGCTACACCTTC	CASSQVAGTGDSNYGYTF
-	TRBD2	TRBV11-3	16	TRBJ2-5	TGTGCCAGCAGCTCGGGGACTAGCGGGGATTATGAGACCCAGTACTTC	CASSSGTSGDYETQYF
-	TRBD1	TRBV7-6	14	TRBJ2-7	TGTGCCAGCAGCTTAGGACAGGGGGACTACGAGCAGTACTTC	CASSLGQGDYEQYF
once	TRBD2	TRBV13	16	TRBJ2-3	TGTGCCAGCAGCTCCCGACTAGCGGGGAGCACAGATACGCAGTATTTT	CASSSRLAGSTDTQYF
-	TRBD1	TRBV19	14	TRBJ2-7	TGTGCCAGTAGTATAGCGGGACAGACCTACGAGCAGTACTTC	CASSIAGQTYEQYF
-	-	TRBV7-9	16	TRBJ2-2	TGTGCCAGCAGCTTAATGGGAATAGCGTACACCGGGGAGCTGTTTTTT	CASSLMGIAYTGELFF
once	-	TRBV18	14	TRBJ1-5	TGTGCCAGCTCACCACAGCATAGCAATCAGCCCCAGCATTTT	CASSPQHSNQPQHF
-	TRBD2	TRBV10-1	16	TRBJ2-7	TGCGCCAGCAGCTGGACTAGCGGGGGGCTCGTCCACGAGCAGTACTTC	CASSWTSGGLVHEQYF
-	TRBD1	TRBV6-5	15	TRBJ2-7	TGTGCCAGCAGTTACTCGGGGACAGGGGGCGTAGAGCAGTACTTC	CASSYSGTGGVEQYF
-	TRBD2	TRBV7-6	14	TRBJ2-1	TGTGCCAGCAGCTTTAGCGGGGGGAACAATGAGCAGTTCTTC	CASSFSGGNNEQFF
-	TRBD1	TRBV3-1/TRBV3-2	16	TRBJ2-6	TGTGCCAGCAGCCAAGTGACAGGGACTGGGGCCAACGTCCTGACTTTC	CASSQVTGTGANVLTF
-	TRBD1	TRBV7-3	14	TRBJ1-2	TGTGCCAGCAGCCTCGGACAGGGCGAAGGGGGCTACACCTTC	CASSLGQGEGGYTF
-	TRBD1	TRBV27	16	TRBJ1-1	TGTGCCAGCAGTTCGCGACAGGGGGCGAGGAACACTGAAGCTTTCTTT	CASSSRQGARNTEAFF
once	TRBD1	TRBV27	13	TRBJ1-2	TGTGCCAGCAGTTTCAACAGGGGCTATGGCTACACCTTC	CASSFNRGYGYTF
-	TRBD1	TRBV19	15	TRBJ2-1	TGTGCCAGTAGTATAGTCGGGACAGTCTACAATGAGCAGTTCTTC	CASSIVGTVYNEQFF
-	TRBD2	TRBV5-1	15	TRBJ2-1	TGCGCCAGCAGCTTTACTAGCGGGGGGGCTCTTGAGCAGTTCTTC	CASSFTSGGALEQFF
-	-	TRBV28	12	TRBJ2-2	TGTGCCAGCAGTTTGGGCCCCGGGGAGCTGTTTTTT	CASSLGPGELFF
-	-	TRBV30	11	TRBJ2-7	TGTGGGGGGGGCTTCGGCCACGAGCAGTACTTC	CGGGFGHEQYF
-	-	TRBV11-2	15	TRBJ2-1	TGTGCCAGCAGACCTTCGGGCGGGAATTACAATGAGCAGTTCTTC	CASRPSGGNYNEQFF
-	TRBD2	TRBV20-1	11	TRBJ2-3	TGCAGTGCTAGCCCCGGGACTATGCAGTATTTT	CSASPGTMQYF
-	TRBD2	TRBV14	16	TRBJ2-1	TGTGCCAGCAGCTTGACCCCACTAGCGGCGATGAATGAGCAGTTCTTC	CASSLTPLAAMNEQFF